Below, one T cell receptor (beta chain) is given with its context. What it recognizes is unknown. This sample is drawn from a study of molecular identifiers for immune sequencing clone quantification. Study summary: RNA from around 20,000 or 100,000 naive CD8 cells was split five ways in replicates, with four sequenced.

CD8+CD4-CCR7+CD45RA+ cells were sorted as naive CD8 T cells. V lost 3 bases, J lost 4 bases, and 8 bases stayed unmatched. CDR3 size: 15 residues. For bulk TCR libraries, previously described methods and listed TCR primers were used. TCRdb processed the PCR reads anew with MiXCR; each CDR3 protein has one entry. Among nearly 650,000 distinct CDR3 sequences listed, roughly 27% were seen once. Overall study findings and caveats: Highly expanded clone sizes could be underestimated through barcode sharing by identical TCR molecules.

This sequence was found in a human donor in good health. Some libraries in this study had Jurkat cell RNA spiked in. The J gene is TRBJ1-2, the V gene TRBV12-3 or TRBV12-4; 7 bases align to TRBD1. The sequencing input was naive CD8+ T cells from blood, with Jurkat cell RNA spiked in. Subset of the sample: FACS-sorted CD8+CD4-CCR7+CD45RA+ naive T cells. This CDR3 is CASSFQTGVVYGYTF. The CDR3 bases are TGTGCCAGCAGTTTCCAAACAGGGGTAGTCTATGGCTACACCTTC.